Described below is a single T cell receptor beta chain sequence and its context. Antigen unknown. The V and J ends lost 3 bases and 5 bases, in that order; junction bases with no gene match: 6. This CDR3 has 15 residues. Germline V gene sequence: CDR1 SEHNR, CDR2 FQNEAQ (reference sequence). The sample originates from a study of cytomegalovirus exposure and HLA in healthy donors. General study results and limits: In vitro data verified three CMV-associated chains as specific for CMV antigens.

Amplification used 60 Vbeta primers and 13 Jbeta primers. Original data processing: An analysis that came later counted 70 million to 100 million unique TCR beta chains, approximately 10 million shared. Sequencing was performed with immunoSEQ multiplex PCR; in TCRdb, only in-frame clones are kept and a portion is missing. The DNA gave D and trimming, while V, J and clone size come from that table. This table has 150,000 to 200,000 clones, about three quarters appearing once. This receptor was taken from a woman aged 55-70 years in good health and CMV-seropositive. Sequencing input: PBMCs. This chain links TRBV7-9 with TRBJ1-2; TRBD1 agrees at 10 bases. CDR3 DNA sequence: TGTGCCAGCAGCTTCGCCCCGGGACAGGGGTATGGCTACACCTTC. Translated, it gives CASSFAPGQGYGYTF.